This T cell receptor (beta chain) was found in a study of OX40 agonist ivuxolimab in advanced cancers. Study background: The patients' treatment was ivuxolimab, an agonistic anti-OX40 (CD134) antibody. Ivuxolimab, which patients received intravenously every 2 weeks, was dosed at 0.01 to 10 mg/kg. Study-level points and caveats: Clonal expansion was among the lowest in partial responders at 0.1-3.0 mg/kg, especially CD8+.

Autoimmune disease history or systemic immunosuppression led to patients being barred. There are 16 residues in the CDR3. Trimming cost V 4 bases and J 4 bases; bases outside gene matches: 10. CDR1 and CDR2 from the germline V gene are SGHRS and YFSETQ. Using immunoSEQ multiplex PCR, the repertoire was profiled, and TCRdb retains in-frame clones only, with some absent. The sample consists of 100,000 to 150,000 clones, about nine tenths of them appearing once. Points on this clone: The antigen is unknown.

Sequencing was performed on CD4+ or CD8+ T cells sorted from blood, taken in a trial of the OX40 agonist ivuxolimab. The sequence came from an adult with an advanced solid tumor such as melanoma, head and neck, liver or kidney cancer. V is TRBV5-1 and J is TRBJ1-4, with 7 bases matching TRBD1. CDR3 sequence: CASSRTGTVFNEKLFF. In nucleotides, the CDR3 is TGCGCCAGCAGCCGGACGGGGACAGTATTTAATGAAAAACTGTTTTTT.